This TCR beta chain is from a study of identical twins (dated by TCRdb to about 2016). About the study as a whole: To test whether fetal clonotypes persist, this study deep-sequenced TCR alpha and beta repertoires from monozygotic twins, from unrelated adults of various ages, and from cord blood. To rule out contamination, replicate twin experiments were performed at different times with different library preparation protocols.

Only healthy Caucasian donors were included. Three pairs of female monozygotic twins, all aged about 18 to 30 years, were included in the twin cohort. RNA for TCR libraries was isolated from peripheral blood mononuclear cells. This clonotype was seen a handful of times. What antigen it recognizes has not been identified. No base quality information exists; no much larger clone differs at one position. General findings and caveats noted by the study authors: In beta out-of-frame sequences, excess twin sharing was weaker, because having fewer shared sequences lowered the signal-to-noise ratio. Because the same donors could not be followed over many years, the conclusions relied on cross-sectional statistical analysis. Compared with coincidental sharing between unrelated individuals, out-of-frame TCR alpha sequences shared between twins had an excess of sequences with low generation probability. Zero-insertion analyses could be partly confounded by invariant T cells such as MAIT and iNKT, though diverse VJ usage argued against such confounding for most clonotypes. Fewer insertions were carried by abundant cord blood beta clonotypes, a similar but weaker trend appeared in young adult naive repertoires, and no such trend appeared in memory repertoires. Out-of-frame TCR alpha sharing in monozygotic twins was systematically underestimated by recombination models, whereas sharing between unrelated individuals was in agreement with the recombination models.

The germline V gene (reference sequence) specifies LNHDA as CDR1 and SQIVND as CDR2. Including cysteine and phenylalanine, the CDR3 has 13 amino acids. The read is trimmed to its CDR3 DNA, 39 bases read in frame from base 1. Trimming takes 8 bases from V and 7 bases from J, and the germline ends sit 14 bases apart. The library was obtained by 5' RACE. The data were produced on an Illumina HiSeq 2000. A universal primer binding site was added through template switching, and the final cDNA carried a unique molecular identifier so that TCR cDNA molecules could be counted accurately. First-strand cDNA for TCR alpha and beta chains was synthesized from specific primers in the conserved constant-segment region. To control for contamination, every cDNA library carried two barcodes: a SMART-Mk sample barcode plus Illumina barcodes. Two successive PCR steps introduced TruSeq adapter sequences along with Illumina sample barcodes. TCR alpha and beta cDNA libraries were sequenced on the Illumina HiSeq platform with custom primers. On the authors' methods: Unique molecular identifiers were extracted from raw reads with MiGEC, and CDR3 positions were determined with MiXCR. Recombination models were inferred per individual with the repgenHMM and IGoR tools using an EM algorithm. The analysis of shared clonotypes was done with the tcR package in R, with sharing normalized by the product of cloneset sizes. Out-of-frame nonproductive sequences were analyzed to study raw recombination free of thymic and clonal selection effects. The raw public data were reprocessed by TCRdb itself: fastp quality trimming at Q25, MiXCR clonotype calling, in-frame beta chains only. For every CDR3 protein sequence, its rows merge into one entry that carries the most common genes and DNA. TCRdb's processing, not the authors', yielded these V and J calls. This sample gives fewer than 800,000 distinct CDR3 sequences in total; just over 7% of them show up just once. 1.5% to 2% of the sample lies in the top ten.

The sample also formed part of further work on yellow fever vaccine responses in identical twins. As the second publication notes: According to the authors, the vaccine-induced T cell response in identical twins seemed to be partly convergent and partly specific to each individual. In the study, vaccine-responding T cell clones were precisely tracked in identical twins.

Sequenced: PBMCs. This TCR was recovered from a woman under 30 in good health. Recombination linked TRBV19 to TRBJ1-4; TRBD1 might be the D gene, on 5 matching bases. The DNA sequence is given as TGTGCCAGTGGGGGACGGTGGCCTGAAAAACTGTTTTTT. It translates to CASGGRWPEKLFF.